Below are 24 T cell receptor beta chains sequenced from a single sample in a study of early T cells in non-severe SARS-CoV-2 infection. TCRdb re-analysed the 5' RACE reads in MiXCR, keeping a single row per CDR3 protein. The sample yields about 89,000 distinct CDR3 sequences, approximately 14% seen once. Source material: whole blood. The receptors shown here come from an adult who was a healthcare worker with PCR-confirmed SARS-CoV-2 infection or an uninfected control (not recorded which).

The chain has TRBV5-1 and TRBJ1-1; D unclear. CDR1 SGHRS and CDR2 YFSETQ come from the germline V gene. The CDR3 totals 13 residues. V lost 0 bases to trimming and J lost 4 bases, with 7 bases between them. The CDR3 loop is CASSLVPSTEAFF. The CDR3 nucleotides are TGCGCCAGCAGCTTGGTACCGAGCACTGAAGCTTTCTTT.

This clonotype was seen only a few times. This chain joins TRBV7-9 and TRBJ2-3; 12 bases are a match to TRBD2. This CDR3 has 13 residues. Germline trimming cut 7 bases from V and 5 bases from J; bases unmatched to any gene: 1. Germline loops: CDR1 SEHNR, CDR2 FQNEAQ (reference sequence). Here the CDR3 reads CASMTSGGDTQYF. CDR3 nucleotide sequence: TGTGCCAGCATGACTAGCGGGGGAGATACGCAGTATTTT.

This clonotype was observed a handful of times. The chain couples TRBV5-1 to TRBJ1-1; unclear D gene. Germline CDR1 is SGHRS and CDR2 is YFSETQ. The ends were cut back, 3 bases at V and 0 bases at J, with 9 bases in the middle. The CDR3 has 14 amino acids. The CDR3 region is CASSSGRVNTEAFF. For the CDR3, the DNA is TGCGCCAGCAGCTCCGGACGAGTGAACACTGAAGCTTTCTTT. The full variable domain, rest sourced from reference TRBV5-1 and TRBJ1-1, is KAGVTQTPRYLIKTRGQQVTLSCSPISGHRSVSWYQQTPGQGLQFLFEYFSETQRNKGNFPGRFSGRQFSNSRSEMNVSTLELGDSALYLCASSSGRVNTEAFFGQGTRLTVV.

This chain connects TRBV6-6 to TRBJ2-7; D gene unclear. This CDR3 has 13 residues. Germline V lookup: CDR1 MNHNY, CDR2 SVGAGI (reference sequence). Trimming took off 5 bases at V and 1 base at J, with 9 bases between the two ends. This CDR3 is CASSSLGSYEQYV. DNA for the CDR3: TGTGCCAGCAGTAGTTTGGGGTCCTACGAGCAGTACGTC.

This chain connects TRBV24-1 to TRBJ2-2; the D gene is possibly TRBD1 (6 bases). The CDR3 contains 17 residues. Trimming took 4 bases from V and 1 from J, leaving 15 bases between them. Germline V gene lookup returns CDR1 KGHDR and CDR2 SFDVKD. The CDR3 DNA reads TGTGCCACCAGTGACCCTGGGGGACACCAGAACACCGGGGAGCTGTTTTTT. The encoded protein is CATSDPGGHQNTGELFF.

This clonotype was detected a few times. The J gene is TRBJ1-3, the V gene TRBV28; D is undetermined. The V gene's germline CDR1 is MDHEN and CDR2 SYDVKM. The CDR3 runs to 15 residues. Trimming took 5 bases from V and 1 from J, leaving 12 bases between them. CDR3 in DNA: TGTGCCAGCAGTCCCATATCGTTTTCTGGAAACACCATATATTTT. This codes for CASSPISFSGNTIYF.

This clonotype was observed a handful of times. One junction end does not reproduce the germline sequence, and a read error may be involved. The chain joins TRBV6-4 to TRBJ1-6; 9 positions agree with TRBD1. Germline V CDR1 and CDR2: MRHNA, SNTAGT. The CDR3 runs to 15 residues. CDR3 in DNA: TGTGCCAGCAGCGCGACGACAGGGGGGAATTCATCCCTCCACTTT. Translation: CASSATTGGNSSLHF.

This clonotype was counted between two and nine times. The rearrangement links TRBV24-1 to TRBJ1-2, with D tentatively TRBD1 (5 bases). Per the germline V gene, CDR1 is KGHDR and CDR2 is SFDVKD. The length of the CDR3 is 13 residues. Trimming cost V 2 bases and J 8 bases, with 11 bases left between them. The CDR3 DNA is TGTGCCACCAGTGATTATACAGGCCGGGGCTACACCTTC. Its translation is CATSDYTGRGYTF.

The chain couples TRBV7-9 to TRBJ1-1; D is undetermined. Trimming took 2 bases from V and 1 from J, leaving 11 bases between them. Germline V lookup: CDR1 SEHNR, CDR2 FQNEAQ (reference sequence). The CDR3 is 15 residues long. The CDR3 nucleotides are TGTGCCAGCAGCTTATCAGCCGGATCGAACACTGAAGCTTTCTTT. Protein product: CASSLSAGSNTEAFF.

The V gene is TRBV9, the J gene TRBJ1-4; D might be TRBD1 (5 bases). CDR3 length: 15 residues. V lost 1 base, J lost 4 bases, and 11 bases lay in between. The germline V gene has CDR1 SGDLS and CDR2 YYNGEE. CDR3 sequence: CASSVTGRVNEKLFF. As DNA, the CDR3 is TGTGCCAGCAGCGTAACAGGCAGAGTTAATGAAAAACTGTTTTTT.

Only a few counts were recorded for this clonotype. This CDR3 reads CASSYSRTGNTDTQYF. The DNA for the CDR3 is TGTGCCAGCAGTTACTCCCGGACAGGGAACACAGATACGCAGTATTTT. The chain uses TRBV6-5 and TRBJ2-3; TRBD1 agrees at 8 bases. The CDR3 consists of 16 residues. Germline CDR1 is MNHEY and CDR2 is SVGAGI. Losses at the gene ends were 0 bases for V and 2 bases for J; bases not matched to a gene: 4.

The chain recombines TRBV6-6 with TRBJ2-3; D gene unclear. V was pared by 2 bases and J by 2 bases, with 8 bases between. CDR3 length: 14 amino acids. The germline gives CDR1 MNHNY, CDR2 SVGAGI (reference sequence). DNA of the CDR3: TGTGCCAGCAGTTACGGTCAGAACACAGATACGCAGTATTTT. Amino acid sequence: CASSYGQNTDTQYF.

The chain recombines TRBV5-1 with TRBJ1-6; 8 bases are a match to TRBD1. CDR1 is SGHRS and CDR2 is YFSETQ in the germline V gene. The junction had 10 bases not matched to a gene; V was cut back by 4 bases and J by 10 bases. The CDR3 runs 15 residues. The CDR3 loop is CASSLQGTGESPLHF. The CDR3 bases are TGCGCCAGCAGCCTCCAAGGGACAGGAGAGTCACCCCTCCACTTT.

Only a few counts were recorded for this clonotype. The chain joins TRBV5-5 to TRBJ1-3, with a tentative D call TRBD1 (5 bases). The CDR3 length is 16 residues. Germline values: CDR1 SGHKS, CDR2 YYEKEE (reference sequence). Trimming took off 0 bases at V and 0 bases at J, with 10 bases between the two ends. The CDR3 sequence is CASSLVGHRSGNTIYF. DNA for the CDR3: TGTGCCAGCAGCTTGGTTGGACATCGCTCTGGAAACACCATATATTTT.

This chain connects TRBV3-1 to TRBJ2-5, with D possibly being TRBD1 (5 bases). Trimming cost V 2 bases and J 1 base, with 11 bases left between them. The CDR3 extends over 15 amino acids. Germline V gene data show CDR1 as LGHDT and CDR2 as YNNKEL (reference sequence). The CDR3 nucleotides read TGTGCCAGCAGCCAACCCCGGACATCCCAAGAGACCCAGTACTTC. As protein: CASSQPRTSQETQYF.

The CDR3 here is CASSIGLAGVQETQYF. DNA of the CDR3: TGTGCCAGCAGCATAGGACTAGCGGGGGTACAAGAGACCCAGTACTTC. This chain uses TRBV11-1 with TRBJ2-5, with 13 bases that match TRBD2. V shed 5 bases and J 2 bases; nucleotides not matched to a gene: 5. This CDR3 has 16 amino acids. CDR1 is SGHAT and CDR2 is FQDESV in the germline V gene (reference sequence).

This clonotype was seen repeatedly, ten times or more. The rearrangement uses TRBV6-4 and TRBJ2-1; TRBD2 aligns across 12 bases. Looked up from germline, CDR1 is MRHNA and CDR2 is SNTAGT. The CDR3 spans 15 residues. The V gene end was trimmed by 6 bases and the J gene end by 6 bases; junction bases not matched to a gene: 6. CDR3 in DNA: TGTGCCAGCAGCCAACTAGCGGGGGGAAGCAATGAGCAGTTCTTC. It yields the protein CASSQLAGGSNEQFF.

This chain uses TRBV12-3 or TRBV12-4 with TRBJ2-4, with 8 bases aligning to TRBD1. Germline trimming cut 2 bases from V and 7 bases from J; bases unmatched to any gene: 4. CDR3 length equals 14 residues. CDR3 amino acids: CASSLRTGPNIQYF. As DNA, the CDR3 is TGTGCCAGCAGTTTACGGACAGGGCCGAACATTCAGTACTTC.

The table lists this clonotype with a few counts. The chain has TRBV29-1 and TRBJ1-4; tentative D call: TRBD1 (6 bases). The germline V gene has CDR1 SQVTM and CDR2 ANQGSEA. V was shortened by 6 bases and J by 4 bases, with 15 bases between the two germline ends. The CDR3 spans 14 residues. The CDR3 protein is CSVKPGHVNEKLFF. The CDR3 nucleotides read TGCAGCGTCAAGCCGGGACACGTTAATGAAAAACTGTTTTTT. The whole variable domain, filled in from reference TRBV29-1 and TRBJ1-4, reads SAVISQKPSRDICQRGTSLTIQCQVDSQVTMMFWYRQQPGQSLTLIATANQGSEATYESGFVIDKFPISRPNLTFSTLTVSNMSPEDSSIYLCSVKPGHVNEKLFFGSGTQLSVL.

This clonotype occurred many times. The rearrangement joins TRBV5-4 to TRBJ2-3, with D hard to call. The germline gives CDR1 SGHNT, CDR2 YYREEE (reference sequence). The CDR3 loop spans 16 amino acids. Deletions cut 3 bases from V and 2 bases from J, with 16 bases between. In DNA form, the CDR3 reads TGTGCCAGCAGCTCAAAGTGGGTAGGATCCACAGATACGCAGTATTTT. Translating it yields CASSSKWVGSTDTQYF.

A few counts support this clonotype. The chain uses TRBV5-1 and TRBJ2-3, with no clear D. CDR3 size: 13 residues. The V and J ends lost 1 base and 4 bases respectively, with 7 bases between them. Germline V CDR1 and CDR2: SGHRS, YFSETQ. DNA for the CDR3: TGCGCCAGCAGCTTGACTGCGCCAGATACGCAGTATTTT. Translated, it gives CASSLTAPDTQYF.

In DNA, the CDR3 is TGTGCCACCCCGCATGGCTCTGGAAACACCATATATTTT. Protein: CATPHGSGNTIYF. V is TRBV7-3 and J is TRBJ1-3, with D unclear. CDR1 SGHTA and CDR2 FQGTGA come from the germline V gene. Trimming stripped 10 bases from V and 0 bases from J, with 10 bases between. The CDR3 has 13 residues.

This clonotype was detected ten times or more. The chain employs TRBV12-3 or TRBV12-4 and TRBJ2-3; tentative D call: TRBD1 (6 bases). CDR3 length equals 18 residues. V was clipped by 4 bases and J by 6 bases, with 26 bases between them. The CDR3 region has the DNA TGTGCCAGCAGTTCCCGTATCTCGGGACACCGAGAGCGGGATACGCAGTATTTT. Translated: CASSSRISGHRERDTQYF.

This clonotype was picked up a small number of times. The DNA for the CDR3 is TGCGCCAGCAGCCAAGGGGACAGGGGGCCATTCAATGAGCAGTTCTTC. Protein product: CASSQGDRGPFNEQFF. The chain is built from TRBV4-1 and TRBJ2-1; 12 bases match TRBD1. After removal of 1 base from V and 6 bases from J, the junction contained 4 bases not matched to a gene. The CDR3 runs to 16 residues. Germline lookup yields CDR1 MGHRA and CDR2 YSYEKL.